This T cell receptor (beta chain) stems from a study of blood T cell repertoires in COVID-19. At the level of the study: Sites in the United States, Italy and Spain provided acute and convalescent COVID-19 samples. T cells, B-cell-depleted T cells, or PBMCs supplied cDNA or gDNA.

Per the authors' pipeline: Estimation of nucleated cell counts was performed using reference gene primer amplification. Repertoires were generated with immunoSEQ multiplex PCR, while TCRdb's copy carries only in-frame clones and drops some. The V and J calls and clone size were taken over from that table, and D and trimming were inferred from the DNA. The table includes approximately 89,000 clones, over 75% detected once. Germline CDR1 is WSHSY and CDR2 is SAAADI. V lost 3 bases and J 5 bases, leaving 11 bases between the germline ends. This CDR3 has 14 residues. The chain uses TRBV10-2 and TRBJ1-5; perhaps TRBD1 as D (5 bases). Sample: peripheral blood. The clonotype was recovered from a woman aged 70 to 79 with acute or convalescent COVID-19. DNA of the CDR3: TGCGCCAGCAGTGACAGGGCGGGAGATCAGCCCCAGCATTTT. This encodes CASSDRAGDQPQHF.